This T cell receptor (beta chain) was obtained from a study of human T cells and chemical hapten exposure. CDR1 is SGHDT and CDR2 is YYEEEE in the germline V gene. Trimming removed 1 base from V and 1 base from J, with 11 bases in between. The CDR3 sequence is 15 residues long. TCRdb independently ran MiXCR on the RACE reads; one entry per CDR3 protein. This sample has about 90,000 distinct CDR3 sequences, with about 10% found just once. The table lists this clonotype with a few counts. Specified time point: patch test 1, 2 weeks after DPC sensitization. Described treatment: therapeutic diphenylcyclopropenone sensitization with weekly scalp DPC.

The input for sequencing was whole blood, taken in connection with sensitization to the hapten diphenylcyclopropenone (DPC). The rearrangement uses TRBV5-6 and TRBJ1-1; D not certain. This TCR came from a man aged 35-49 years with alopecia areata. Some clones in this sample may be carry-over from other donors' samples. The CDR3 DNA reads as TGTGCCAGCAGCTTGAGCGTTTTAGGGAACACTGAAGCTTTCTTT. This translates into CASSLSVLGNTEAFF.